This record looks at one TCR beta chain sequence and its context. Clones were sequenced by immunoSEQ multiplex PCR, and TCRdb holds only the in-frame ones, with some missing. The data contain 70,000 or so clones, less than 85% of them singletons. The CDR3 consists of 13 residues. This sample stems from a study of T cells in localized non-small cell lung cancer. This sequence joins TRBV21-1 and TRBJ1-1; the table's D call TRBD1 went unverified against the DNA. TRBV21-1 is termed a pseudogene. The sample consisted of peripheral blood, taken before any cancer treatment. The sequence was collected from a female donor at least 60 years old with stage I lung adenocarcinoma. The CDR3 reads CASSLRQDLMAFF. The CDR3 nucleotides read TGTGCCAGCAGCCTCCGACAGGACTTAATGGCTTTCTTT.